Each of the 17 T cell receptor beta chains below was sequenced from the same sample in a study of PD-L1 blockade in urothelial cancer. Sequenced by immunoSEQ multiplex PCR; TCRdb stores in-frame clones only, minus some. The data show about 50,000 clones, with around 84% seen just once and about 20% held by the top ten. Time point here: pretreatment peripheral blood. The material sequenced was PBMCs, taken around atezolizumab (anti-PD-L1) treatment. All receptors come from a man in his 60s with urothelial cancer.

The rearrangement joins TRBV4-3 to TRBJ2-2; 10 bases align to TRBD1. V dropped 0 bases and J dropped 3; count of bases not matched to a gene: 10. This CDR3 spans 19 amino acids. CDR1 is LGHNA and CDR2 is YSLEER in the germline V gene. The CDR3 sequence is CASSQDLLPGQGDTGELFF. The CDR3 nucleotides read TGCGCCAGCAGCCAAGACCTACTCCCAGGACAGGGGGACACCGGGGAGCTGTTTTTT.

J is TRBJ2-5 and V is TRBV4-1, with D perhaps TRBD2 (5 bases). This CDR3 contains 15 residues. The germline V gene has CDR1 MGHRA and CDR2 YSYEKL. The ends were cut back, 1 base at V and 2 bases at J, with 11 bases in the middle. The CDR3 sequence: CASSQALRGQETQYF. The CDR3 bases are TGCGCCAGCAGCCAAGCACTTCGGGGACAAGAGACCCAGTACTTC.

As DNA, the CDR3 is TGTGCCAGCAGCCTAGGGGGGACAGGGAACTACAATGAGCAGTTCTTC. This sequence encodes CASSLGGTGNYNEQFF. The chain couples TRBV7-8 to TRBJ2-1; 9 bases fit TRBD1. The CDR3 is made up of 16 amino acids. V lost 5 bases to trimming and J lost 3 bases; unmatched junction nucleotides: 8. Germline values: CDR1 SGHVS, CDR2 FQNEAQ.

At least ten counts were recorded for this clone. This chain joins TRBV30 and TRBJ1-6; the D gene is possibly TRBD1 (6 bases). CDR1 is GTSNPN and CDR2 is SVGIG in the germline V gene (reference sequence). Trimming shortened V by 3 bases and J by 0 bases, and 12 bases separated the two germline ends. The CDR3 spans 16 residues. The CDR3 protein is CAWRSGASSYNSPLHF. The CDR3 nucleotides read TGTGCCTGGAGATCAGGGGCCTCCTCCTATAATTCACCCCTCCACTTT.

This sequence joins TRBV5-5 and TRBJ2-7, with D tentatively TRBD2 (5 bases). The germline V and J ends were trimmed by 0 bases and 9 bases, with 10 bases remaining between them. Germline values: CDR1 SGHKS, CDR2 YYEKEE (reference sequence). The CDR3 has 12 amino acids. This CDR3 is CASSLERAGQYF. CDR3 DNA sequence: TGTGCCAGCAGCTTGGAAAGGGCGGGGCAGTACTTC.

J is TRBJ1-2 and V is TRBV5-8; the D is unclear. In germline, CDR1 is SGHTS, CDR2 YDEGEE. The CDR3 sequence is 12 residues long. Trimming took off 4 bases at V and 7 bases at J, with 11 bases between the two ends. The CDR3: CASSPRGTGYTF. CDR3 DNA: TGTGCCAGCAGCCCCCGGGGTACTGGCTACACCTTC.

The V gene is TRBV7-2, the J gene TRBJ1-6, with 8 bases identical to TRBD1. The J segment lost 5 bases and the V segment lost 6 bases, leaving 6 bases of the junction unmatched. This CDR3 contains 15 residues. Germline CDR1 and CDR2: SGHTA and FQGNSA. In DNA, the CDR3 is TGTGCCAGCAGATGGAGACAGGGGCATAATTCACCCCTCCACTTT. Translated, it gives CASRWRQGHNSPLHF.

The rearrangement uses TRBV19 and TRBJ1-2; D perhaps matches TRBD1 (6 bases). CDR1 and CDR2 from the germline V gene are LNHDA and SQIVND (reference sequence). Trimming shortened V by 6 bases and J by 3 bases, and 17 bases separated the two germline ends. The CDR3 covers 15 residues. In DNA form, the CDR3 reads TGTGCCAGTAGCCCTTCAGGGGCTTATGACTATGGCTACACCTTC. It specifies CASSPSGAYDYGYTF.

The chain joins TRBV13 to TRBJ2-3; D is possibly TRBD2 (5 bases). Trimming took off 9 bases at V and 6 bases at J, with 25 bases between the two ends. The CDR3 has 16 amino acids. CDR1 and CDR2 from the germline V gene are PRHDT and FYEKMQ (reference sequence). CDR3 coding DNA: TGTGCCAGTAAAAGAAAAAACGGGGAGCCCTGGGATACGCAGTATTTT. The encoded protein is CASKRKNGEPWDTQYF.

In nucleotides, the CDR3 is TGTGCCAGCATGAGAGGAAACAATGAGCAGTTCTTC. Its translation is CASMRGNNEQFF. V is TRBV6-5 and J is TRBJ2-1; the D is unclear. Germline lookup yields CDR1 MNHEY and CDR2 SVGAGI. The CDR3 has 12 amino acids. Deletions cut 7 bases from V and 5 bases from J, with 9 bases between.

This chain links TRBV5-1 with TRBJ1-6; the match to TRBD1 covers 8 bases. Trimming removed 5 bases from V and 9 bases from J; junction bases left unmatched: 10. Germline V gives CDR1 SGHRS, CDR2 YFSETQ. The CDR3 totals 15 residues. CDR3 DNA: TGCGCCAGCAGGGGCGGACAGGGCAGGGGTTCACCCCTCCACTTT. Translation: CASRGGQGRGSPLHF.

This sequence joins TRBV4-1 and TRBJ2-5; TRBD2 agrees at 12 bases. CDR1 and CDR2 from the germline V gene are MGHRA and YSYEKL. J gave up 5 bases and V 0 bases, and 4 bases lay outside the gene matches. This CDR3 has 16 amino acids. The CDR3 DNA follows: TGCGCCAGCAGCCAAGATACTAGCGGGAGGTGGGAGACCCAGTACTTC. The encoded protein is CASSQDTSGRWETQYF.

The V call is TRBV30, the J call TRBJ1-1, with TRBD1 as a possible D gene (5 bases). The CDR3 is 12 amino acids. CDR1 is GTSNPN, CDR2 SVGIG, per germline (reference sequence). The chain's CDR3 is CTHGAMNTEAFF. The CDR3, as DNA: TGTACCCATGGGGCCATGAACACTGAAGCTTTCTTT.

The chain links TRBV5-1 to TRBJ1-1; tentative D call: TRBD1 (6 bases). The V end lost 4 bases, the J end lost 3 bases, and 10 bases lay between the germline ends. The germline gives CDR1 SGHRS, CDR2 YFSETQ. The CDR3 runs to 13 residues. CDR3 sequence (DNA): TGCGCCAGCAGCCCATGGACAGACACTGAAGCTTTCTTT. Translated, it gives CASSPWTDTEAFF. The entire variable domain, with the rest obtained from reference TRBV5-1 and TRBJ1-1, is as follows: KAGVTQTPRYLIKTRGQQVTLSCSPISGHRSVSWYQQTPGQGLQFLFEYFSETQRNKGNFPGRFSGRQFSNSRSEMNVSTLELGDSALYLCASSPWTDTEAFFGQGTRLTVV.

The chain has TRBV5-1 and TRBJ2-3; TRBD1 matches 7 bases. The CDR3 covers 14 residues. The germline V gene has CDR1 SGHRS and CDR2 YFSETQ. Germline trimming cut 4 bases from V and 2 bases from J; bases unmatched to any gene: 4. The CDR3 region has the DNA TGCGCCAGCAGCCCCGGGACAGACACAGATACGCAGTATTTT. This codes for CASSPGTDTDTQYF.

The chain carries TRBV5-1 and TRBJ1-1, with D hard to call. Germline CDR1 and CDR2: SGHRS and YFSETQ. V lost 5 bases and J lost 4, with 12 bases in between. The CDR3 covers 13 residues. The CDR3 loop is CASSGDLSTEAFF. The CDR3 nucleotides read TGCGCCAGCAGTGGAGATTTGAGCACTGAAGCTTTCTTT.

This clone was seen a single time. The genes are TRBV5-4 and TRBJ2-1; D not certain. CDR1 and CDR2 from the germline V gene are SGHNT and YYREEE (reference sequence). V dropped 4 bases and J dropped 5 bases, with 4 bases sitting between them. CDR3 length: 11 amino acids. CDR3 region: CASSQNNEQFF. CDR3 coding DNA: TGTGCCAGCAGCCAAAACAATGAGCAGTTCTTC.